This paragraph covers one T cell receptor (beta chain) sequence. The antigen it binds to is not known. Base qualities were left out, and no much larger clone turns up one base away. These data come from a study of shared clonotypes between healthy human individuals (dated by TCRdb to 2019 to 2021). As for the study more broadly: Three men and a couple of women, aged 18 to 49 years, made up the cohort. For each donor, CD4 naive and CD4 memory were each run on three plates, CD8 naive on two plates, and CD8 memory on one plate. To estimate repertoire size and how much clonotypes are shared between individuals, the study performed deep sequencing of blood TCR repertoires from 4 to 6 healthy adults. Libraries were prepared and TCR repertoires were sequenced by different laboratories using diverse techniques, in order to increase sequencing depth and limit assay-specific biases. Per donor, leukapheresis produced somewhere between about 0.8 and 9 billion PBMCs. The research as a whole found: Incomplete sequencing was indicated by rarefaction of sorted-subset datasets, despite the large sequencing depth. Approximately 5% of naive CD4, 3.5% of naive CD8, roughly 2.4% of memory CD4, and approximately 0.39% of memory CD8 clonotypes were shared across several donors. Clonotypes shared by all four sorted-subset donors showed higher generation probabilities than non-shared clonotypes. Only blood was sampled, and tissue TCR repertoires likely differ from those in blood. Pairwise subsampling indicated that sequencing depth was expected to affect the degree of clonotype sharing among donors. Larger estimated clonotype richness was generally found for naive subsets than for memory subsets. Because the study included only a small number of donors, the genetic and exposure-history diversity represented was limited.

The germline V gene encodes CDR1 GTSNPN and CDR2 SVGIG (reference sequence). Counted from cysteine to phenylalanine, this CDR3 has 14 amino acids. Only the CDR3 portion is preserved as DNA: 42 bases, with reading frame beginning at the first base. The germline ends are 10 bases apart after V is trimmed by 0 bases and J by 2 bases. CD8 naive samples consisted of CD45RO-negative cells that were positively selected for CCR7, yielding a CD45RA+CCR7+ population without TemRA cells. The donors were healthy, HIV-negative adults who had no recently reported acute infections or vaccinations. Only Caucasian adults living in Nashville, Tennessee, USA were represented among the donors. Blood was obtained by leukapheresis, after which PBMCs were separated by Ficoll-Histopaque density gradient centrifugation and cryopreserved in liquid nitrogen vapor phase. Purity and quantity of every magnetically sorted T cell population were checked by analytical flow cytometry. Each sorted fraction had its genomic DNA isolated and then quantified by UV absorbance on a Nanodrop 2000c.

Using the deep immunoSEQ assay, TCR CDR3 regions were amplified from genomic DNA by multiplex PCR. For each cell subset, the extracted genomic DNA was distributed evenly across all wells of several immunoSEQ 96-well plates, and each plate served as one replicate. For sorted subsets, 200 to 250 ng of genomic DNA, equivalent to 25,000 to 35,000 T cell genomes, went into each replicate PCR. The purified libraries were quantified using a Qubit 3.0 fluorometer, sized with a Bioanalyzer 2100, and then quantified again using the KAPA Library Quantification kit. A separate single-read 150-cycle Illumina NextSeq 550 flow cell was used to sequence each immunoSEQ 96-well plate. The authors processed their data as follows. Because the immunoSEQ output included only junctional sequences and no quality scores, the filtering could not be the same as the filtering used for full-length reads. To assign V/J genes and CDR3, sequences were annotated against IMGT germline references using PyIR, a Python wrapper for IgBLAST v1.9. Reads with weak V/J assignments (E-value above 1e-6), missing CDR3, stop codons, out-of-frame junctions, or ambiguous translated residues were removed. V3J clonotypes were defined by identical inferred V gene, J gene, and CDR3 amino acid sequence. Percentage overlap between repertoires was calculated by dividing the number of shared unique clonotypes by the size of the smaller repertoire. Repertoire richness was assessed with RTK rarefaction, the Chao1 estimator, and Recon v2.1 estimates of unobserved clonotypes. For all TCRbeta clonotypes obtained by the gDNA method from several donors, generation probabilities were computed with OLGA. TCRdb provides this immuneACCESS table in a form limited to in-frame rearrangements. Some clones are lacking; in checked studies, under half of them reflect an unresolved V gene, and why the rest are absent is not known. V, J and clone size reflect that table, while D and trimming were determined from the DNA. Present in this sample are around 2,000,000 clones, about 95% of which were seen just once. The ten largest clones capture 0.85% to 1.3% of the sample.

This chain is built from TRBV30 and TRBJ1-1; confidence is insufficient to name the D gene. The source material was naive CD8+ T cells sorted from blood. In light of the paper, this sample's cell subset or site label describes: CD45RA+CCR7+. The source of this sequence is a man aged 18 to 30 in good health. The DNA reads as follows: TGTGCCTGGAGTGTAGCAGGCCTTAACACTGAAGCTTTCTTT. This codes for CAWSVAGLNTEAFF. Reference TRBV30 and TRBJ1-1 genes cover what lies past the CDR3, so the full variable domain is SQTIHQWPATLVQPVGSPLSLECTVEGTSNPNLYWYRQAAGRGLQLLFYSVGIGQISSEVPQNLSASRPQDRQFILSSKKLLLSDSGFYLCAWSVAGLNTEAFFGQGTRLTVV.